The entry below describes one T cell receptor (beta chain). Its antigen is not known. The donors, all of them Caucasian adults, lived in Nashville, Tennessee. This specimen belongs to a study of shared clonotypes between healthy human individuals. The V end lost 4 bases, the J end lost 4 bases, and 20 bases lay between the germline ends. The CDR3 runs to 17 residues. Germline CDR1 is MNHNS and CDR2 is SASEGT. Produced via immunoSEQ multiplex PCR; TCRdb's table is partial and in-frame only. This repertoire shows about 2,500,000 clones, around 90% found once; its top ten account for 0.11% to 0.15%. Study observations and caveats: Non-shared clonotypes had lower generation probabilities than those shared by all four donors. The authors expected sequencing depth to affect clonotype sharing among donors.

Specimen: naive CD4+ T cells sorted from blood. Subset here: CD45RA+ positively selected. The gene calls are TRBV6-1 and TRBJ2-1; D might be TRBD1 (6 bases). The source is a man between 18 and 29 years old in good health. CDR3 amino acids: CASSAKQADRLYNEQFF. The CDR3 DNA reads TGTGCCAGCAGTGCAAAACAGGCGGACAGACTTTACAATGAGCAGTTCTTC.